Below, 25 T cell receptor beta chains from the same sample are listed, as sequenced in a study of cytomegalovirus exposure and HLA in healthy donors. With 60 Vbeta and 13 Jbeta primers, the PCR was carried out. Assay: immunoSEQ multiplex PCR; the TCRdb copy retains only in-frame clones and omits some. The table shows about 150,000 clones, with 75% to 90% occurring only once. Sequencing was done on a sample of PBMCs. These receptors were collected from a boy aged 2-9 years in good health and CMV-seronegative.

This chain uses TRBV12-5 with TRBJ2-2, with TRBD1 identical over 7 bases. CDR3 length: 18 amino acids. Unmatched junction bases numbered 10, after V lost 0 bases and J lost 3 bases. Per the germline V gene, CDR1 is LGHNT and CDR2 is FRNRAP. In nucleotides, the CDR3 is TGTGCTAGTGGTTTGGTACCCTTAGGGGGCGCGGACACCGGGGAGCTGTTTTTT. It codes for CASGLVPLGGADTGELFF.

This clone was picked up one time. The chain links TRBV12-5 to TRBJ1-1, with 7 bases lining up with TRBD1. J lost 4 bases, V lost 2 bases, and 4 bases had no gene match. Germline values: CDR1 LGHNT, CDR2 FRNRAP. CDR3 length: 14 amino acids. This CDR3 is CASGLRAGGTEAFF. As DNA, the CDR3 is TGTGCTAGTGGTTTGAGGGCAGGGGGCACTGAAGCTTTCTTT.

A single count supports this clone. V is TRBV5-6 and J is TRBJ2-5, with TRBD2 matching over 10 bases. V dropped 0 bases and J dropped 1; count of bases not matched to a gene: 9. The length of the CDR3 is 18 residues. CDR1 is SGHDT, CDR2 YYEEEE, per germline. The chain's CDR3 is CASSLGPGTSAIQETQYF. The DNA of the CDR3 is TGTGCCAGCAGCTTGGGCCCAGGGACTAGCGCCATCCAAGAGACCCAGTACTTC.

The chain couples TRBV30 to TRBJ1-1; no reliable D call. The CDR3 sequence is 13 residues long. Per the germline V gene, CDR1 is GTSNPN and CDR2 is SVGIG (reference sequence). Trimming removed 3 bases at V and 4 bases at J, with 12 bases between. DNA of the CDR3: TGTGCCTGGAGGGAAGGTGAGGCCACTGAAGCTTTCTTT. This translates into CAWREGEATEAFF. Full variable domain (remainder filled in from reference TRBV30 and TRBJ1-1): SQTIHQWPATLVQPVGSPLSLECTVEGTSNPNLYWYRQAAGRGLQLLFYSVGIGQISSEVPQNLSASRPQDRQFILSSKKLLLSDSGFYLCAWREGEATEAFFGQGTRLTVV.

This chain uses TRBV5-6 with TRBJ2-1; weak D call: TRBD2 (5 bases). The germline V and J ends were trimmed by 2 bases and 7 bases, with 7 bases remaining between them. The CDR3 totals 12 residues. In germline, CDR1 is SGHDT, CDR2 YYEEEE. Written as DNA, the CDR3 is TGTGCCAGCAGCTTTTCGGGAAATGAGCAGTTCTTC. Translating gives CASSFSGNEQFF.

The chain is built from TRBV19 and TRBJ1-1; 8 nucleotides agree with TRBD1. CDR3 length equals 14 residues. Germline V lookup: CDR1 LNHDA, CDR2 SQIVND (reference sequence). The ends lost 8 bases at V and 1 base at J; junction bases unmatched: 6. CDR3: CASRPDRANTEAFF. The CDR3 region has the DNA TGTGCCAGTCGCCCGGACAGGGCGAACACTGAAGCTTTCTTT. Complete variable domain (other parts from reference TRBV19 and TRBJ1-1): DGGITQSPKYLFRKEGQNVTLSCEQNLNHDAMYWYRQDPGQGLRLIYYSQIVNDFQKGDIAEGYSVSREKKESFPLTVTSAQKNPTAFYLCASRPDRANTEAFFGQGTRLTVV.

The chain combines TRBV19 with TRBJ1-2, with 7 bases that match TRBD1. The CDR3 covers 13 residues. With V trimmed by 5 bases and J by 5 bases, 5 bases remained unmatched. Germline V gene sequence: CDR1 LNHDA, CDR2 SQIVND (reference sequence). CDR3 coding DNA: TGTGCCAGTAGTGAAAGGGGGCGATATGGCTACACCTTC. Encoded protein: CASSERGRYGYTF.

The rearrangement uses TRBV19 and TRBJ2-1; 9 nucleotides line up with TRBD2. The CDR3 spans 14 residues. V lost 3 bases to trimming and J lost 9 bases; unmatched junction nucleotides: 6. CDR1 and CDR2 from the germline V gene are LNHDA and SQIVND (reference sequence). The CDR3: CASSIGLAGSEQFF. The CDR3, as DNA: TGTGCCAGTAGTATCGGGCTAGCGGGGAGTGAGCAGTTCTTC.

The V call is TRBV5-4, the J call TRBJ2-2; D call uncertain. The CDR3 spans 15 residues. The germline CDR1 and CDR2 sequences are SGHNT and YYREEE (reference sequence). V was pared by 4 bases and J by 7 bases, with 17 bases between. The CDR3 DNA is TGTGCCAGCAGCCCGTGGTCGGGTTCTGGCGGGGAGCTGTTTTTT. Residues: CASSPWSGSGGELFF.

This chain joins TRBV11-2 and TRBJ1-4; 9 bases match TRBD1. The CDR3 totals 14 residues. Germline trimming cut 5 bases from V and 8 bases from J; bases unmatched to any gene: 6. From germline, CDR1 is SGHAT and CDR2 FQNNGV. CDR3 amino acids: CASSPGQGSEKLFF. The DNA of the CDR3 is TGTGCCAGCAGCCCAGGACAGGGGAGCGAAAAACTGTTTTTT.

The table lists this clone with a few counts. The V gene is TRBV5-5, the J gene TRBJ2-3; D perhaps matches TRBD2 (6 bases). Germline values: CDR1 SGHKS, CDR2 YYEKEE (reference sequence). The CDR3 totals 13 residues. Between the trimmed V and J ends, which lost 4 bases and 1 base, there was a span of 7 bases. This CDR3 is CASSRERTDTQYF. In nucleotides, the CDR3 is TGTGCCAGCAGCCGGGAGCGCACAGATACGCAGTATTTT.

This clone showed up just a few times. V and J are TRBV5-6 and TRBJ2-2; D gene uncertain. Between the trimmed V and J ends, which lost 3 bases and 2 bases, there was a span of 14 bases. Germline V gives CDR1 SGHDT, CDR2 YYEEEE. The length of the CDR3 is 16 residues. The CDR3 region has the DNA TGTGCCAGCAGCTCAACCGCTAGTCCCAACACCGGGGAGCTGTTTTTT. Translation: CASSSTASPNTGELFF.

The CDR3, as DNA: TGTGCCAGCAGCCCTAGCGGGGGGGCCGGCACAGATACGCAGTATTTT. Amino acid sequence: CASSPSGGAGTDTQYF. The V gene is TRBV6-4, the J gene TRBJ2-3; 12 positions match TRBD2. The CDR3 runs 16 residues. Germline CDR1 reads MRHNA; CDR2 reads SNTAGT. V dropped 6 bases and J dropped 1; count of bases not matched to a gene: 5.

The CDR3 DNA sequence: TGTGCTAGTGCCCTAAAGGGGCTCAACACTGAAGCTTTCTTT. Its protein product is CASALKGLNTEAFF. The V call is TRBV12-5, the J call TRBJ1-1, with a weak D call TRBD1 (5 bases). There are 14 residues in the CDR3. V was trimmed by 7 bases and J by 2 bases, leaving 14 bases between them. Germline values: CDR1 LGHNT, CDR2 FRNRAP.

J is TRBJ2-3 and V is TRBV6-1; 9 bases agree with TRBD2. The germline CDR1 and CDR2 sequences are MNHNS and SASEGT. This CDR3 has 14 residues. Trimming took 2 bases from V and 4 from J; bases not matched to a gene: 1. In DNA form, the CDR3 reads TGTGCCAGCAGTGAAAGCGGGAGGCCAGATACGCAGTATTTT. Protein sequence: CASSESGRPDTQYF.

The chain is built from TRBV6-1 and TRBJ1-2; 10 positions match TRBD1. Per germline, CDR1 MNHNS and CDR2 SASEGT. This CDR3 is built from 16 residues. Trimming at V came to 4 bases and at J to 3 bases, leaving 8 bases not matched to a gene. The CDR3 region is CASSVHTGTGDYGYTF. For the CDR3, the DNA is TGTGCCAGCAGTGTTCATACCGGGACAGGGGACTATGGCTACACCTTC.

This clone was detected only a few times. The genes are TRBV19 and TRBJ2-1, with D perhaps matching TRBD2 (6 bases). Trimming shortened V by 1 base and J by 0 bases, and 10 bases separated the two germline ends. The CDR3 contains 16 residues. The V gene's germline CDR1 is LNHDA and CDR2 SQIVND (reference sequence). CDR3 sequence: CASSIVGGISYNEQFF. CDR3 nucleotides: TGTGCCAGTAGTATAGTTGGCGGGATCTCCTACAATGAGCAGTTCTTC.

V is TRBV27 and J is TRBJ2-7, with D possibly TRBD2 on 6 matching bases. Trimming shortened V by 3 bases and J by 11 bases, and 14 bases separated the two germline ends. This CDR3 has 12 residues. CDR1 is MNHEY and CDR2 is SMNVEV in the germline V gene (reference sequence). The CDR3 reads CASSFLWGDKYF. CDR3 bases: TGTGCCAGCAGTTTCCTGTGGGGGGATAAGTACTTC.

CDR3: CASRPLGLAGGLTGELFF. The CDR3 DNA reads TGTGCCAGTAGGCCTCTGGGACTAGCGGGGGGACTCACCGGGGAGCTGTTTTTT. The V call is TRBV19, the J call TRBJ2-2; TRBD2 aligns across 15 bases. The J segment lost 4 bases and the V segment lost 6 bases, leaving 9 bases of the junction unmatched. Per the germline V gene, CDR1 is LNHDA and CDR2 is SQIVND (reference sequence). This CDR3 is 18 amino acids long.

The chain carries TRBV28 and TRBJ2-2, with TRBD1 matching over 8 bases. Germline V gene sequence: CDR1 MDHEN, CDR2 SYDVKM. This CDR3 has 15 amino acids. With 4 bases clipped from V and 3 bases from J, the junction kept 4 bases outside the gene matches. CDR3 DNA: TGTGCCAGCAGTTCCTCGGACAGGGACACCGGGGAGCTGTTTTTT. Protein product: CASSSSDRDTGELFF.

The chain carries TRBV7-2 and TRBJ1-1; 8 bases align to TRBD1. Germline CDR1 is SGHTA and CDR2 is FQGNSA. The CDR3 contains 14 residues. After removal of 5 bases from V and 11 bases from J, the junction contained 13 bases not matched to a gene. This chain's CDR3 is CASSPKDRATGAFF. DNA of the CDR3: TGTGCCAGCAGCCCCAAGGACAGGGCCACCGGGGCTTTCTTT.

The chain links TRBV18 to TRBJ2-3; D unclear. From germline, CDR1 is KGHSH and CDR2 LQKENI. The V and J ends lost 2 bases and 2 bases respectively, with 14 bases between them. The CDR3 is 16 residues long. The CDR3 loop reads CASSPVASAVTDTQYF. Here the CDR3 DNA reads TGTGCCAGCTCACCAGTCGCTAGTGCAGTCACAGATACGCAGTATTTT.

In DNA, the CDR3 is TGTGCCAGCGGACCTAGCGGGGGGCGACAAGAGACCCAGTACTTC. Protein sequence: CASGPSGGRQETQYF. This chain links TRBV2 with TRBJ2-5; 11 bases agree with TRBD2. The CDR3 contains 15 residues. With 8 bases clipped from V and 2 bases from J, the junction kept 7 bases outside the gene matches. Per the germline V gene, CDR1 is SNHLY and CDR2 is FYNNEI. Filled out from reference TRBV2 and TRBJ2-5, the complete variable domain reads EPEVTQTPSHQVTQMGQEVILRCVPISNHLYFYWYRQILGQKVEFLVSFYNNEISEKSEIFDDQFSVERPDGSNFTLKIRSTKLEDSAMYFCASGPSGGRQETQYFGPGTRLLVL.

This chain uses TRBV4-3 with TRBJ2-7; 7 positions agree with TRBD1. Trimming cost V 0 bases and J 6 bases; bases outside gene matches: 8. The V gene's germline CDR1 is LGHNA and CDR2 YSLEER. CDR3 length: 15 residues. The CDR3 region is CASSQDIRGLSEQYF. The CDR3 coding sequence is TGCGCCAGCAGCCAAGACATCAGGGGGTTGAGCGAGCAGTACTTC.

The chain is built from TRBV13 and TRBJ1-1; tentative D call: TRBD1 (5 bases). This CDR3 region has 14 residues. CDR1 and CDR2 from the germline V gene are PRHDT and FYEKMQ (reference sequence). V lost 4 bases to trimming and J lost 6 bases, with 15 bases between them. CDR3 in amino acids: CASSSRGLSAEAFF. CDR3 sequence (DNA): TGTGCCAGCAGCTCGCGGGGGTTGAGCGCTGAAGCTTTCTTT.